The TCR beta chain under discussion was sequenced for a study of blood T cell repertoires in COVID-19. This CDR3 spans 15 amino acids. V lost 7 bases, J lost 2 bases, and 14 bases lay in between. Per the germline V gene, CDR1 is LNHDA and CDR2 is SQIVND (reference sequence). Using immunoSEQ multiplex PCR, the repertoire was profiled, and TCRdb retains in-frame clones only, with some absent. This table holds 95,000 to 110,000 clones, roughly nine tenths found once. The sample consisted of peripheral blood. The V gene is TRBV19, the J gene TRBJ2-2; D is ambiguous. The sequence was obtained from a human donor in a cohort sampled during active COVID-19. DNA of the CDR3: TGTGCCAGTACCCATAGACTGTCAAACACCGGGGAGCTGTTTTTT. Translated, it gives CASTHRLSNTGELFF.